This TCR beta chain was captured in a study of a mutant IDH1 vaccine in newly diagnosed glioma. Documented time point: week 47, end of study. The content of each vaccine dose was 300 ug of mutant IDH1 20-mer peptide, and topical imiquimod accompanied it. Repertoires were generated with immunoSEQ multiplex PCR, while TCRdb's copy carries only in-frame clones and drops some. The sample contains approximately 50,000 clones, 60% to 85% of which appear only once. V gave up 0 bases and J gave up 5 bases, with 10 bases separating them. CDR3 length equals 14 residues. Germline V gene lookup returns CDR1 LNHNV and CDR2 YYDKDF (reference sequence). On this clone itself: Its antigen remains unidentified.

This sequence originates from a woman aged 40 to 50 with glioma. Some clones in this sample may be carry-over from other donors' samples. This sample comprised PBMCs, obtained from a glioma patient whose treatment included an IDH1 peptide vaccine. This chain uses TRBV15 with TRBJ2-5; D not resolved. As DNA, the CDR3 is TGTGCCACCAGCAGAGATCGGGCATCCGAGACCCAGTACTTC. It encodes CATSRDRASETQYF.